Below are 25 T cell receptor beta chains sequenced from a single sample in a study of identical twins. In TCRdb, the 5' RACE reads were re-called with MiXCR into one record per CDR3 protein. This repertoire shows about 890,000 distinct CDR3 sequences, around an eighth found once; its top ten account for 1.5% to 2%. The data were also submitted as part of a second study, on yellow fever vaccine responses in identical twins.

Sequenced input: PBMCs. The receptor set was obtained from a woman aged 18-29 years in good health.

This rearrangement joins TRBV20-1 to TRBJ2-2; a possible D gene is TRBD2 (6 bases). The germline V gene encodes CDR1 DFQATT and CDR2 SNEGSKA (reference sequence). Trimming left V 6 bases short and J 4 bases short, with 15 bases between. CDR3 size: 14 residues. The CDR3 DNA follows: TGCAGTGCCCCCGAACGGGGGTTCACCGGGGAGCTGTTTTTT. Amino acids: CSAPERGFTGELFF.

This clonotype was detected many times. This rearrangement joins TRBV5-1 to TRBJ2-1; 8 nucleotides match TRBD1. The junction had 9 bases not matched to a gene; V was cut back by 4 bases and J by 3 bases. The CDR3 loop spans 16 amino acids. Germline V gene sequence: CDR1 SGHRS, CDR2 YFSETQ. CDR3 DNA: TGCGCCAGCAGCAGAGCCGGGACAGGTTTCTACAATGAGCAGTTCTTC. It yields the protein CASSRAGTGFYNEQFF.

This clonotype was detected a few times. The chain uses TRBV11-2 and TRBJ2-1; 7 positions match TRBD1. V lost 0 bases to trimming and J lost 12 bases; unmatched junction nucleotides: 17. Germline V gene sequence: CDR1 SGHAT, CDR2 FQNNGV. CDR3 length equals 17 residues. The CDR3 region has the DNA TGTGCCAGCAGCTTAGATCAGTCGGGACAGACAACTATCCGGCAGTTCTTC. As protein: CASSLDQSGQTTIRQFF.

This clonotype was seen more than once but under ten times. This chain connects TRBV20-1 to TRBJ2-6; D not certain. The CDR3 runs to 14 residues. Germline V CDR1 and CDR2: DFQATT, SNEGSKA (reference sequence). V was clipped by 1 base and J by 4 bases, with 8 bases between them. In DNA, the CDR3 is TGCAGTGCTAGAGTGCCCGCAGGGGCCAACGTCCTGACTTTC. Protein product: CSARVPAGANVLTF.

The chain is built from TRBV15 and TRBJ1-1; 8 bases map to TRBD1. The V segment lost 4 bases and the J segment 2 bases; nucleotides outside the gene matches: 6. Germline values: CDR1 LNHNV, CDR2 YYDKDF (reference sequence). This CDR3 is built from 15 residues. The CDR3 region is CATSTAGQANTEAFF. CDR3 coding DNA: TGTGCCACCAGCACCGCGGGACAGGCAAACACTGAAGCTTTCTTT.

In this sample, this clonotype turned up a few times. This chain uses TRBV7-3 with TRBJ2-1; D perhaps matches TRBD2 (6 bases). Per germline, CDR1 SGHTA and CDR2 FQGTGA. With 5 bases removed from V and 5 bases from J, the gap between germline ends came to 16 bases. The CDR3 runs to 15 residues. This CDR3 is CASSPSGRGDNEQFF. The CDR3 DNA follows: TGTGCCAGCAGCCCTTCCGGGAGAGGGGACAATGAGCAGTTCTTC.

The V gene is TRBV28, the J gene TRBJ2-2, with D maybe TRBD1 (6 bases). Germline CDR1 and CDR2: MDHEN and SYDVKM. The CDR3 spans 18 residues. V lost 6 bases and J lost 3, with 23 bases in between. CDR3 sequence: CASSHHTCTDRYTGELFF. CDR3 coding DNA: TGTGCCAGCAGCCACCACACTTGCACGGACAGATACACCGGGGAGCTGTTTTTT.

The sample holds a few counts of this clonotype. The chain links TRBV12-3 or TRBV12-4 to TRBJ2-7; TRBD1 might be the D (5 bases). The CDR3 extends over 14 amino acids. V lost 7 bases and J 2 bases, leaving 15 bases between the germline ends. The CDR3: CASNRPGRAYEQYF. For the CDR3, the DNA is TGTGCCAGCAACCGACCGGGCAGGGCCTACGAGCAGTACTTC.

This clonotype was counted at least ten times. The rearrangement uses TRBV19 and TRBJ2-3; tentatively, D is TRBD2 (5 bases). This CDR3 has 13 residues. Germline CDR1 and CDR2: LNHDA and SQIVND (reference sequence). Trimming stripped 3 bases from V and 5 bases from J, with 9 bases between. In DNA, the CDR3 is TGTGCCAGTAGTATCCGTCGGGGAGATACGCAGTATTTT. Amino acid sequence: CASSIRRGDTQYF.

This clonotype was counted a few times. The V call is TRBV25-1, the J call TRBJ2-2; D is perhaps TRBD2 (6 bases). V was clipped by 8 bases and J by 0 bases, with 13 bases between them. Per germline, CDR1 MGHDK and CDR2 SYGVNS. The CDR3 contains 15 residues. CDR3 in amino acids: CASGWAGSNTGELFF. CDR3 coding DNA: TGTGCCAGCGGGTGGGCGGGGTCGAACACCGGGGAGCTGTTTTTT.

This clonotype was seen more than once but under ten times. The chain uses TRBV5-6 and TRBJ2-3; D possibly corresponds to TRBD2 (5 bases). V was pared by 2 bases and J by 0 bases, with 13 bases between. In germline, CDR1 is SGHDT, CDR2 YYEEEE. This CDR3 is built from 16 residues. As DNA, the CDR3 is TGTGCCAGCAGCTTAGGACTCCCCTTTAGCACAGATACGCAGTATTTT. The encoded protein is CASSLGLPFSTDTQYF.

The chain joins TRBV18 to TRBJ2-5, with D possibly being TRBD1 or TRBD2 (6 bases each). The CDR3 is 14 amino acids. Germline V lookup: CDR1 KGHSH, CDR2 LQKENI. V was cut by 1 base and J by 4 bases, with 10 bases left in between. The CDR3 region is CASSPLRGGETQYF. In nucleotides, the CDR3 is TGTGCCAGCTCACCACTCAGGGGAGGAGAGACCCAGTACTTC. Full variable domain (remainder filled in from reference TRBV18 and TRBJ2-5): NAGVMQNPRHLVRRRGQEARLRCSPMKGHSHVYWYRQLPEEGLKFMVYLQKENIIDESGMPKERFSAEFPKEGPSILRIQQVVRGDSAAYFCASSPLRGGETQYFGPGTRLLVL.

This chain uses TRBV3-1 with TRBJ2-1, with TRBD2 identical over 8 bases. The V and J ends lost 1 base and 1 base, in that order; junction bases with no gene match: 9. The V gene's germline CDR1 is LGHDT and CDR2 YNNKEL (reference sequence). This CDR3 contains 18 residues. This chain's CDR3 is CASSQVTGGGMSYNEQFF. CDR3 nucleotide sequence: TGTGCCAGCAGCCAAGTCACGGGAGGGGGTATGTCCTACAATGAGCAGTTCTTC.

V gene TRBV12-3 or TRBV12-4 combines with J gene TRBJ2-7, with TRBD1 matching over 9 bases. The CDR3 runs to 11 residues. The CDR3 coding sequence is TGTGCCAGCAGTTCGTGGGACAGGGTGAGCGTC. It codes for CASSSWDRVSV.

This clonotype was seen a few times. The rearrangement uses TRBV7-9 and TRBJ2-7, with TRBD2 as a possible D gene (6 bases). The CDR3 sequence is 14 residues long. The germline V gene has CDR1 SEHNR and CDR2 FQNEAQ (reference sequence). The V and J ends lost 7 bases and 5 bases respectively, with 18 bases between them. The CDR3 loop is CASKSQAGTDEQYF. Written as DNA, the CDR3 is TGTGCCAGCAAGTCCCAGGCAGGGACTGACGAGCAGTACTTC. Using reference TRBV7-9 and TRBJ2-7 for the parts outside the CDR3, the full variable domain is DTGVSQNPRHKITKRGQNVTFRCDPISEHNRLYWYRQTLGQGPEFLTYFQNEAQLEKSRLLSDRFSAERPKGSFSTLEIQRTEQGDSAMYLCASKSQAGTDEQYFGPGTRLTVT.

This clonotype was observed a handful of times. The gene calls are TRBV6-1 and TRBJ1-4, with D uncertain. Germline V gene sequence: CDR1 MNHNS, CDR2 SASEGT. The CDR3 length is 15 residues. Deletions cut 6 bases from V and 0 bases from J, with 11 bases between. The CDR3 region is CASRVGLATNEKLFF. The CDR3 DNA reads as TGTGCCAGCAGGGTAGGCCTTGCAACTAATGAAAAACTGTTTTTT.

The V gene is TRBV12-3 or TRBV12-4, the J gene TRBJ2-7; the match to TRBD2 covers 10 bases. The junction had 25 bases not matched to a gene; V was cut back by 10 bases and J by 7 bases. The CDR3 totals 18 residues. CDR3 sequence: CAISRRGLARVESREQYF. The CDR3 DNA sequence: TGTGCCATCAGCCGTAGGGGACTAGCGCGAGTGGAGTCCCGGGAGCAGTACTTC.

The rearrangement uses TRBV6-1 and TRBJ2-3; 8 bases match TRBD2. The V gene end was trimmed by 7 bases and the J gene end by 1 base; junction bases not matched to a gene: 7. This CDR3 comprises 15 residues. Germline CDR1 MNHNS, CDR2 SASEGT. CDR3 coding DNA: TGTGCCAGCACCACTTGGCGGGAGGGCACAGATACGCAGTATTTT. It is translated as CASTTWREGTDTQYF.

The V and J genes are TRBV12-3 or TRBV12-4 and TRBJ1-1, with TRBD1 as a possible D gene (5 bases). The CDR3 contains 11 residues. Trimming removed 7 bases at V and 6 bases at J, with 9 bases between. The CDR3 nucleotides are TGTGCCAGCATCTGGGGGGCTGAAGCTTTCTTT. Translating it yields CASIWGAEAFF.

This clonotype showed up just a few times. The chain has TRBV7-2 and TRBJ2-5; 9 bases align to TRBD1. The CDR3 contains 15 residues. The V gene end was trimmed by 6 bases and the J gene end by 3 bases; junction bases not matched to a gene: 8. The germline V gene has CDR1 SGHTA and CDR2 FQGNSA. CDR3 region: CASSPRTGAEETQYF. Written as DNA, the CDR3 is TGTGCCAGCAGTCCCCGGACAGGGGCGGAAGAGACCCAGTACTTC.

This clonotype was seen a handful of times. V and J are TRBV3-1 and TRBJ2-1; 14 bases align to TRBD2. CDR1 is LGHDT and CDR2 is YNNKEL in the germline V gene (reference sequence). Trimming took 1 base from V and 7 from J; bases not matched to a gene: 6. This CDR3 is built from 17 residues. CDR3 amino acids: CASSQGLRLAGGNEQFF. For the CDR3, the DNA is TGTGCCAGCAGCCAAGGCCTGAGACTAGCGGGAGGGAATGAGCAGTTCTTC.

This clonotype was recorded at least ten times. The chain has TRBV6-1 and TRBJ2-1, with 10 bases aligning to TRBD2. Germline V gives CDR1 MNHNS, CDR2 SASEGT. The CDR3 spans 15 residues. Trimming at V came to 6 bases and at J to 0 bases, leaving 2 bases not matched to a gene. The CDR3 DNA sequence: TGTGCCAGCAGCCCTAGCGGGGGCTCCTACAATGAGCAGTTCTTC. Amino acids: CASSPSGGSYNEQFF.

J is TRBJ1-3 and V is TRBV10-3; D is perhaps TRBD1 (5 bases). CDR3 length: 16 amino acids. Per germline, CDR1 ENHRY and CDR2 SYGVKD. V was clipped by 2 bases and J by 0 bases, with 11 bases between them. The CDR3 sequence is CAISEVAGTSGNTIYF. CDR3 DNA sequence: TGTGCCATCAGTGAGGTGGCAGGGACCTCTGGAAACACCATATATTTT.

The count of this clonotype is one. The gene calls are TRBV4-1 and TRBJ2-7, with a possible D match to TRBD2 (5 bases). This CDR3 has 14 amino acids. Germline V lookup: CDR1 MGHRA, CDR2 YSYEKL. V lost 5 bases, J lost 6 bases, and 17 bases lay in between. Written as DNA, the CDR3 is TGCGCCAGCAGCTTCGACGAGAGGGAACGCGAGCAGTACTTC. Protein: CASSFDEREREQYF.

This clonotype was counted only a few times. V is TRBV7-4 and J is TRBJ1-4; D gene ambiguous. CDR3 length: 10 residues. Germline V gene lookup returns CDR1 SGHVT and CDR2 SQSDAQ. Trimming took 2 bases from V and 13 from J, leaving 5 bases between them. The CDR3 DNA reads TGTGCCAGCAGCTTAATTGGACTGTTTTTT. Its translation is CASSLIGLFF.